These 26 T cell receptor beta chains were all obtained from the same sample, sequenced in a study of blood T cells in healthy people across ages. Together with a sample-barcoded 5' primer, a J-beta primer mix was included in a second PCR lasting 7 to 11 cycles. Using its own MiXCR run on the 5' RACE reads, TCRdb lists one record per CDR3 protein. The table records about 930,000 distinct CDR3 sequences, 25% to 35% of them present only once. In addition, the sample was reused for a study of T cells of mothers and their children.

The sample comprised blood. The receptors stem from a woman aged 40 to 50 in good health.

The rearrangement links TRBV7-3 to TRBJ1-6; perhaps TRBD1 as D (5 bases). This CDR3 has 14 residues. Germline values: CDR1 SGHTA, CDR2 FQGTGA. V was shortened by 0 bases and J by 10 bases, with 10 bases between the two germline ends. CDR3 DNA sequence: TGTGCCAGCAGCTTAACGTCCGGGGGATCACCCCTCCACTTT. Translating gives CASSLTSGGSPLHF.

This clonotype was recorded many times. At one end the junction does not follow the germline gene, possibly because of a read error. The chain uses TRBV11-2 and TRBJ1-2; D may be TRBD1 (6 bases). CDR1 is SGHAT, CDR2 FQNNGV, per germline. This CDR3 is built from 13 residues. This CDR3 reads CASTLQGSHGYTF. CDR3 nucleotide sequence: TGTGCCAGCACCTTACAGGGAAGTCATGGCTACACCTTC.

This clonotype was counted ten times or more. The chain couples TRBV5-1 to TRBJ2-4, with 14 nucleotides matching TRBD2. Losses at the gene ends were 4 bases for V and 9 bases for J; bases not matched to a gene: 6. Germline V gene lookup returns CDR1 SGHRS and CDR2 YFSETQ. The CDR3 extends over 15 amino acids. CDR3 region: CASSTTSGGAGIQYF. The CDR3 nucleotides are TGCGCCAGCAGCACGACTAGCGGGGGGGCAGGCATTCAGTACTTC.

On this clonotype itself: This may arise from a read error, as a much more abundant clone is one base away. The chain couples TRBV28 to TRBJ2-7; 7 bases agree with TRBD1. CDR1 is MDHEN, CDR2 SYDVKM, per germline. The CDR3 extends over 15 amino acids. CDR3 DNA sequence: TGTGCCAGCGGTTTACGGGGACAGAAATACTACGAGCAGTACTTC. Translated: CASGLRGQKYYEQYF.

J is TRBJ2-1 and V is TRBV25-1, with 7 bases lining up with TRBD1. The J call may be wrong; the DNA end is better matched by TRBJ2-7. CDR3 length: 16 amino acids. CDR1 MGHDK and CDR2 SYGVNS come from the germline V gene. CDR3 coding DNA: TGTGCCAGCAGGAACGACAGGGCAAGCTCCTACAATGAGCAGTACTTC. It encodes CASRNDRASSYNEQYF.

DNA for the CDR3: TGTGCCAGCAGCGAGACCCCAGGGACTCAAGAGACCCAGTACTTC. The encoded protein is CASSETPGTQETQYF. The gene calls are TRBV9 and TRBJ2-5; a possible D gene is TRBD2 (6 bases). The V gene lost 3 bases and the J gene lost 2 bases, with 14 bases spanning the gap. Germline CDR1 reads SGDLS; CDR2 reads YYNGEE. This CDR3 has 15 amino acids.

The table lists this clonotype with a few counts. The chain has TRBV4-1 and TRBJ2-1; D may be TRBD2 (6 bases). Trimming took off 1 base at V and 4 bases at J, with 14 bases between the two ends. The CDR3 runs to 16 residues. Germline V gene sequence: CDR1 MGHRA, CDR2 YSYEKL. The CDR3 loop is CASSQGGGARYNEQFF. The CDR3 coding sequence is TGCGCCAGCAGCCAAGGGGGAGGTGCCAGGTACAATGAGCAGTTCTTC.

Ten or more counts support this clonotype. This chain links TRBV7-3 with TRBJ2-1; D might be TRBD2 (5 bases). Trimming shortened V by 5 bases and J by 8 bases, and 37 bases separated the two germline ends. This CDR3 spans 21 amino acids. CDR1 and CDR2 (germline): SGHTA, FQGTGA. The CDR3: CASSQPGKPQFVGVPMDEQFF. The CDR3 nucleotides read TGTGCCAGCAGCCAACCCGGGAAGCCCCAATTCGTCGGGGTACCGATGGATGAGCAGTTCTTC.

This clonotype turned up a few times. The V call is TRBV5-4, the J call TRBJ2-1, with D unresolved. V was trimmed by 4 bases and J by 8 bases, leaving 13 bases between them. The CDR3 has 13 amino acids. Germline-derived CDR1 and CDR2 are SGHNT and YYREEE (reference sequence). CDR3 nucleotide sequence: TGTGCCAGCAGCCCCCCCGGCGCAGATGAGCAGTTCTTC. It translates to CASSPPGADEQFF.

The rearrangement uses TRBV20-1 and TRBJ2-1, with TRBD1 identical over 8 bases. TRBJ2-7 matches the DNA end more closely, so the J call is doubtful. The CDR3 is 17 amino acids. Looked up from germline, CDR1 is DFQATT and CDR2 is SNEGSKA (reference sequence). In DNA, the CDR3 is TGCAGTGCTAGAACCAGGGACAGGAGGCTAACCTACAATGAGCAGTACTTC. Translated, it gives CSARTRDRRLTYNEQYF.

In its sample, this clonotype was seen a few times. The rearrangement uses TRBV10-3 and TRBJ1-3; D unclear. The germline CDR1 and CDR2 sequences are ENHRY and SYGVKD. V gave up 9 bases and J gave up 4 bases, with 10 bases separating them. The CDR3 runs 12 residues. This chain's CDR3 is CAIRSDGNTIYF. In nucleotides, the CDR3 is TGTGCCATAAGGTCAGACGGAAACACCATATATTTT.

Only a few counts were recorded for this clonotype. The chain couples TRBV9 to TRBJ2-5; D is unclear. The CDR3 is 14 amino acids. CDR1 is SGDLS and CDR2 is YYNGEE in the germline V gene. With 0 bases removed from V and 3 bases from J, the gap between germline ends came to 9 bases. CDR3 loop: CASSVAKEKETQYF. The CDR3 nucleotides are TGTGCCAGCAGCGTAGCTAAGGAAAAAGAGACCCAGTACTTC.

The rearrangement uses TRBV5-1 and TRBJ1-5, with D possibly matching TRBD1 (6 bases). V was clipped by 0 bases and J by 5 bases, with 12 bases between them. Germline loops: CDR1 SGHRS, CDR2 YFSETQ. The CDR3 has 15 residues. CDR3 in amino acids: CASSLEGGDYQPQHF. The CDR3 nucleotides read TGCGCCAGCAGCTTGGAGGGGGGTGACTATCAGCCCCAGCATTTT.

The chain employs TRBV5-1 and TRBJ2-1, with D tentatively TRBD1 or TRBD2 (6 bases each). This CDR3 is built from 15 residues. Germline values: CDR1 SGHRS, CDR2 YFSETQ. V lost 10 bases and J 4 bases, leaving 21 bases between the germline ends. For the CDR3, the DNA is TGCGCCGGCACTTCGGGGGCCTCATTGTACAATGAGCAGTTCTTC. It encodes CAGTSGASLYNEQFF.

This chain uses TRBV5-1 with TRBJ1-2, with D possibly matching TRBD1 (6 bases). The CDR3 is made up of 18 amino acids. Germline V CDR1 and CDR2: SGHRS, YFSETQ. V was clipped by 7 bases and J by 1 base, with 26 bases between them. As DNA, the CDR3 is TGCGCCAGCGGCTACCCCCGACAGGAGGAATCTTATAACTATGGCTACACCTTC. It yields the protein CASGYPRQEESYNYGYTF.

As regards this clonotype: An end of the junction does not agree with germline; a read error may underlie this. The rearrangement uses TRBV5-6 and TRBJ2-7, with 9 bases aligning to TRBD2. Germline CDR1 SGHDT, CDR2 YYEEEE. This CDR3 comprises 15 residues. CDR3 in DNA: TGTGCCAGCAGCAAAGGGGGACTAGCCTACTACGAGCGGTACTTC. Amino acids: CASSKGGLAYYERYF.

This clonotype was seen a few times. The chain joins TRBV15 to TRBJ1-1; D ambiguous. The CDR3 totals 14 residues. With 5 bases removed from V and 1 base from J, the gap between germline ends came to 11 bases. Germline CDR1 and CDR2: LNHNV and YYDKDF (reference sequence). This chain's CDR3 is CATSRWSGNTEAFF. CDR3 in DNA: TGTGCCACCAGCCGATGGTCCGGGAACACTGAAGCTTTCTTT. The variable domain in full, with the rest retrieved from reference TRBV15 and TRBJ1-1, is DAMVIQNPRYQVTQFGKPVTLSCSQTLNHNVMYWYQQKSSQAPKLLFHYYDKDFNNEADTPDNFQSRRPNTSFCFLDIRSPGLGDTAMYLCATSRWSGNTEAFFGQGTRLTVV.

This clonotype has more than one count but fewer than ten. The chain couples TRBV11-2 to TRBJ2-3, with 7 bases fitting TRBD1. V trimming: 5 bases; J trimming: 6 bases; junction bases outside the gene matches: 5. The CDR3 is made up of 13 amino acids. Per the germline V gene, CDR1 is SGHAT and CDR2 is FQNNGV. CDR3 coding DNA: TGTGCCAGCAGCGACGACAGGGCCGATACGCAGTATTTT. It is translated as CASSDDRADTQYF.

This clonotype was counted between two and nine times. The chain recombines TRBV11-1 with TRBJ1-1; 9 positions agree with TRBD1. Germline CDR1 and CDR2: SGHAT and FQDESV (reference sequence). The CDR3 is 21 residues long. Germline trimming cut 2 bases from V and 3 bases from J; bases unmatched to any gene: 22. In nucleotides, the CDR3 is TGTGCCAGCAGCTTAAGGGAGCGTCCCGGGACAGGGCAGGTTAAGTACACTGAAGCTTTCTTT. Amino acids: CASSLRERPGTGQVKYTEAFF.

Remarks on this clonotype: A much bigger clone sits one base away, suggesting this may be a read error. V gene TRBV4-3 combines with J gene TRBJ2-5, with no clear D. Germline lookup yields CDR1 LGHNA and CDR2 YSLEER. This CDR3 has 13 amino acids. DNA for the CDR3: TGCGCCAGCAGCCAAGGGCAGCAAGAGACCCGGTACTTC. Amino acid sequence: CASSQGQQETRYF.

This clonotype was detected many times. The V call is TRBV29-1, the J call TRBJ1-5, with 7 bases fitting TRBD1. The CDR3 loop spans 15 amino acids. Germline V CDR1 and CDR2: SQVTM, ANQGSEA. J gave up 10 bases and V 3 bases, and 15 bases lay outside the gene matches. CDR3 DNA: TGCAGCGTTGAGGCCGGAGGACAGGCCGGAGGACCCCAGCATTTT. Its protein is CSVEAGGQAGGPQHF. Variable domain in full (rest from reference TRBV29-1 and TRBJ1-5): SAVISQKPSRDICQRGTSLTIQCQVDSQVTMMFWYRQQPGQSLTLIATANQGSEATYESGFVIDKFPISRPNLTFSTLTVSNMSPEDSSIYLCSVEAGGQAGGPQHFGDGTRLSIL.

As regards this clonotype: A read error may account for a junction end that differs from germline. The chain recombines TRBV18 with TRBJ1-2, with TRBD1 matching over 8 bases. The CDR3 has 15 amino acids. Per the germline V gene, CDR1 is KGHSH and CDR2 is LQKENI. Here the CDR3 reads CAGSRDRNFNYGYTF. CDR3 bases: TGTGCCGGCTCACGGGACAGGAACTTTAACTATGGCTACACCTTC.

The V gene is TRBV27, the J gene TRBJ2-7; 11 positions agree with TRBD2. The germline gives CDR1 MNHEY, CDR2 SMNVEV (reference sequence). The V gene end was trimmed by 8 bases and the J gene end by 2 bases; junction bases not matched to a gene: 8. CDR3 length: 15 amino acids. The CDR3 nucleotides are TGTGCCAGCCAGGAACTAGCGGGAGTACCCTACGAGCAGTACTTC. This encodes CASQELAGVPYEQYF.

In its sample, this clonotype was seen a few times. CDR3 coding DNA: TGTGCCAGCAGCCCCCTTTCTGTGTACGATGAGCAGTTCTTC. Protein: CASSPLSVYDEQFF. The gene calls are TRBV7-2 and TRBJ2-1; the D is unclear. The CDR3 extends over 14 amino acids. CDR1 and CDR2 (germline): SGHTA, FQGNSA. Trimming shortened V by 5 bases and J by 8 bases, and 16 bases separated the two germline ends. Looking up the rest from reference TRBV7-2 and TRBJ2-1 gives the full variable domain: GAGVSQSPSNKVTEKGKDVELRCDPISGHTALYWYRQSLGQGLEFLIYFQGNSAPDKSGLPSDRFSAERTGGSVSTLTIQRTQQEDSAVYLCASSPLSVYDEQFFGPGTRLTVL.

The chain uses TRBV27 and TRBJ2-3, with TRBD1 matching over 8 bases. Trimming at V came to 6 bases and at J to 3 bases, leaving 8 bases not matched to a gene. The CDR3 runs to 15 residues. CDR1 is MNHEY and CDR2 is SMNVEV in the germline V gene (reference sequence). The CDR3 DNA follows: TGTGCCAGCAGCCGAACGACAGGGGTGACAGATACGCAGTATTTT. Translated, it gives CASSRTTGVTDTQYF.

This rearrangement joins TRBV7-3 to TRBJ2-1; a weak D match, TRBD2 (5 bases). In germline, CDR1 is SGHTA, CDR2 FQGTGA. V lost 1 base to trimming and J lost 10 bases, with 14 bases between them. This CDR3 has 14 amino acids. The CDR3: CASSLKPPPGEQFF. DNA for the CDR3: TGTGCCAGCAGCTTAAAGCCCCCTCCGGGGGAGCAGTTCTTC.